This TCR beta chain emerged from a study of post-analysis software for immune sequencing data. Whole-study results and caveats: Patients showed TRBV5-6, TRBV5-1 and TRBV20-1 among 4 or 5 TRBV segments more frequent than in controls.

This clonotype was counted only a few times. Its antigen remains unknown. The TCR beta cDNA libraries carried unique molecular identifiers. TCRdb reprocessed the PCR reads via MiXCR and lists one record per CDR3 protein. The repertoire holds some 690,000 distinct CDR3 sequences, with roughly three fifths as singletons. The V gene end was trimmed by 0 bases and the J gene end by 5 bases; junction bases not matched to a gene: 3. The CDR3 is 14 amino acids. CDR1 and CDR2 from the germline V gene are MGHRA and YSYEKL. The source of this sequence is a girl aged 2 to 9 with multiple sclerosis. The chain combines TRBV4-1 with TRBJ1-1; TRBD1 matches at 7 bases. Sequencing was carried out using blood. CDR3 in DNA: TGCGCCAGCAGCCAAGATGCAGGGGGAACTGAAGCTTTCTTT. This gives the protein CASSQDAGGTEAFF.